This T cell receptor (beta chain) was recorded in a study of Graves' ophthalmopathy and Graves' hyperthyroidism. Points from the study as a whole: Blood also held most thyroid clonotypes expanded above 0.001 frequency. Sensitivity reached 70% to 71% and specificity roughly 72% when the model predicted ophthalmopathy progression.

Amplification targeted the TCR beta CDR3 regions, with RNA transcripts as the source material. The workflow started with a first-round RT-PCR run with HTBI primers and then moved on to a second-round multiplex PCR. TCRdb re-called the multiplex PCR reads through MiXCR, storing one row per CDR3 protein. The sample contains about 740,000 distinct CDR3 sequences, around 40% of which appear only once. The germline V gene has CDR1 SGHVS and CDR2 FQNEAQ. The CDR3 covers 14 residues. Unmatched junction bases numbered 6, after V lost 5 bases and J lost 4 bases. Turning to this clonotype: Its cognate antigen is unknown.

Material for sequencing was peripheral blood. This sequence originates from an adult man with Graves' ophthalmopathy. The chain couples TRBV7-8 to TRBJ1-2, with 8 bases fitting TRBD1. CDR3 residues: CASSARGTGYGYTF. DNA for the CDR3: TGTGCCAGCAGCGCGCGTGGGACAGGCTATGGCTACACCTTC.